Listed below are T cell receptor beta chains from one sample, sequenced in a study of vaccination effects on CD4 cells after COVID-19. Profiled with immunoSEQ multiplex PCR; TCRdb holds only in-frame clones, not every one. The sample holds some 70,000 clones, less than 85% seen once. These receptors have no identified antigens. Sample: CD4+ T cells from PBMCs cultured without peptide, taken after COVID-19 vaccination. The receptors come from a human donor who received a COVID-19 vaccine. CDR3s include the opening cysteine and the closing phenylalanine or tryptophan. The D gene is left open where the match is weak. A clone size is listed for some rows: how often the clone was seen (once, few, many), or a class if it is expanded.

>few|TRBJ1-1|TRBD1|TRBV6-4
CASSEGQGARRFF
TGTGCCAGCAGTGAAGGGCAGGGGGCGAGAAGGTTCTTT
>.|TRBJ2-6|TRBD1|TRBV3-1/TRBV3-2
CASSQGDSLSGANVLTF
TGTGCCAGCAGCCAAGGGGACAGCCTCTCTGGGGCCAACGTCCTGACTTTC
>few|TRBJ1-1|.|TRBV11-2
CASSPRPTAVNTEAFF
TGTGCCAGCAGCCCCCGTCCGACGGCGGTGAACACTGAAGCTTTCTTT
>.|TRBJ2-3|TRBD1|TRBV5-1
CASQGTATDTQYF
TGCGCCAGCCAAGGGACAGCTACAGATACGCAGTATTTT
>few|TRBJ1-6|.|TRBV30
CAWSSPRLDSPLHF
TGTGCCTGGAGTTCCCCCCGTTTGGATTCACCCCTCCACTTT
>few|TRBJ1-3|.|TRBV6-6
CASSPLGGSLSGNTIYF
TGTGCCAGCAGTCCTCTAGGTGGGTCCCTCTCTGGAAACACCATATATTTT
>.|TRBJ2-3|.|TRBV19
CASSLRMADTQYF
TGTGCCAGTAGCCTAAGAATGGCAGATACGCAGTATTTT
>.|TRBJ2-3|TRBD1|TRBV18
CASSGTGGTDTQYF
TGTGCCAGCTCGGGGACAGGGGGCACAGATACGCAGTATTTT
>few|TRBJ1-5|TRBD1|TRBV4-1
CASSPYRGWPQHF
TGCGCCAGCAGCCCGTACAGGGGATGGCCCCAGCATTTT
>few|TRBJ2-3|TRBD2|TRBV30
CAWKRLAGADTQYF
TGTGCCTGGAAGAGACTAGCGGGCGCAGATACGCAGTATTTT
>few|TRBJ2-2|.|TRBV27
CASSLTRGSTGELFF
TGTGCCAGCAGTTTAACGCGGGGTAGTACCGGGGAGCTGTTTTTT
>.|TRBJ2-1|.|TRBV19
CASSVPGRRDEQFF
TGTGCCAGTAGTGTCCCCGGCCGCCGGGATGAGCAGTTCTTC
>.|TRBJ2-5|TRBD2|TRBV6-1
CASSEGGLAGLETQYF
TGTGCCAGCAGTGAAGGCGGGCTAGCGGGATTAGAGACCCAGTACTTC
>.|TRBJ2-5|.|TRBV15
CATSRDRETQYF
TGTGCCACCAGCAGAGATAGGGAGACCCAGTACTTC
>.|TRBJ2-1|TRBD2|TRBV5-1
CASSPGGGAHYNEQFF
TGCGCCAGCTCTCCCGGCGGGGGGGCTCACTACAATGAGCAGTTCTTC
>.|TRBJ1-4|.|TRBV6-5
CASRPGRAEKLFF
TGTGCCAGCAGACCAGGGCGGGCGGAAAAACTGTTTTTT
>.|TRBJ1-1|.|TRBV6-5
CASRASGRFGDRAFF
TGTGCCAGCAGAGCCTCGGGAAGGTTCGGCGACAGGGCTTTCTTT
>.|TRBJ2-5|TRBD1|TRBV2
CASRDREETQYF
TGTGCCAGCAGGGACAGGGAAGAGACCCAGTACTTC
>.|TRBJ2-1|TRBD2|TRBV5-1
CASSLVVSGGAGYNEQFF
TGCGCCAGCAGCTTGGTGGTTAGCGGGGGGGCCGGATACAATGAGCAGTTCTTC
>.|TRBJ1-1|.|TRBV5-1
CASPFGRKTEAFF
TGCGCCAGCCCCTTTGGTCGGAAGACTGAAGCTTTCTTT
>.|TRBJ1-2|.|TRBV6-1
CASSDSAYGYTF
TGTGCCAGCAGTGACAGTGCTTATGGCTACACCTTC
>.|TRBJ1-5|.|TRBV18
CASSLTGAPGQPQHF
TGTGCCAGCTCATTGACCGGGGCGCCAGGGCAGCCCCAGCATTTT
>.|TRBJ1-6|.|TRBV6-5
CASSYVGNNSPLHF
TGTGCCAGCAGTTACGTCGGAAATAATTCACCCCTCCACTTT
>.|TRBJ1-5|.|TRBV30
CAWSREGISNQPQHF
TGTGCCTGGAGTCGAGAGGGGATAAGCAATCAGCCCCAGCATTTT
>.|TRBJ2-3|.|TRBV11-2
CASSVRDRFRFTDTQYF
TGTGCCAGCAGCGTCCGGGACCGCTTCCGATTCACAGATACGCAGTATTTT
>.|TRBJ1-2|.|TRBV7-9
CASSEDRDTVGYGYTF
TGTGCCAGCAGCGAGGACCGGGACACAGTGGGCTATGGCTACACCTTC
>.|TRBJ1-2|.|TRBV5-1
CASSLFRTDGYTF
TGCGCCAGCAGCTTGTTTCGGACGGATGGCTACACCTTC
>.|TRBJ1-5|.|TRBV6-2/TRBV6-3
CASSYTAGNQPQHF
TGTGCCAGCAGTTACACAGCAGGCAATCAGCCCCAGCATTTT
>.|TRBJ1-2|.|TRBV5-1
CASSNEGGANYGYTF
TGCGCCAGCAGCAACGAGGGTGGTGCTAACTATGGCTACACCTTC
>.|TRBJ2-6|TRBD1|TRBV19
CASRPHFGTGGVGANVLTF
TGTGCCAGTCGCCCACACTTCGGGACAGGGGGCGTTGGGGCCAACGTCCTGACTTTC
>.|TRBJ2-5|.|TRBV18
CASSRGLETQYF
TGTGCCAGCTCACGGGGTTTAGAGACCCAGTACTTC
>few|TRBJ2-2|.|TRBV9
CASSRNGLGNTGELFF
TGTGCCAGCAGCAGGAATGGGCTAGGGAACACCGGGGAGCTGTTTTTT
>once|TRBJ2-6|.|TRBV5-6
CASSGPVDSGANVLTF
TGTGCCAGCAGCGGGCCGGTCGACTCTGGGGCCAACGTCCTGACTTTC
>.|TRBJ2-3|.|TRBV7-3
CASSSKQAGKGDTQYF
TGTGCCAGCAGCTCAAAGCAGGCAGGAAAGGGAGATACGCAGTATTTT
>.|TRBJ1-5|TRBD1|TRBV18
CASSPLQGENQPQHF
TGTGCCAGCTCACCGTTACAGGGGGAGAATCAGCCCCAGCATTTT
>medium-sized|TRBJ1-1|.|TRBV12-3/TRBV12-4
CASSTGYTEAFF
TGTGCCAGCAGTACAGGCTACACTGAAGCTTTCTTT
>once|TRBJ2-3|TRBD1|TRBV5-5
CASSRLGDRIRTDTQYF
TGTGCCAGCAGCCGATTGGGGGACAGGATACGCACAGATACGCAGTATTTT
>.|TRBJ2-1|TRBD2|TRBV5-1
CASSLSGGGYSYNEQFF
TGCGCCAGCAGCTTGTCGGGCGGGGGATACTCCTACAATGAGCAGTTCTTC
>.|TRBJ2-3|TRBD1|TRBV24-1
CATNPGTGYTDTQYF
TGTGCCACCAACCCCGGGACAGGGTACACAGATACGCAGTATTTT
>.|TRBJ2-5|TRBD1|TRBV7-9
CASSLSHRDRDETQYF
TGTGCCAGCAGCTTATCCCACCGGGACAGGGATGAGACCCAGTACTTC
>once|TRBJ2-2|TRBD2|TRBV19
CASTTTRTSGGLPFTGELFF
TGTGCCAGTACCACGACGCGAACTAGCGGGGGGCTCCCGTTCACCGGGGAGCTGTTTTTT
>few|TRBJ1-6|TRBD1|TRBV11-2
CASSLGQGAYNSPLHF
TGTGCCAGCAGCTTAGGACAGGGAGCCTATAATTCACCCCTCCACTTT
>once|TRBJ1-1|.|TRBV14
CASSRGGLTFF
TGTGCCAGCAGCCGGGGGGGGTTGACTTTCTTT
>few|TRBJ2-2|.|TRBV13
CASSSDGNTGELFF
TGTGCCAGCAGCTCGGACGGGAACACCGGGGAGCTGTTTTTT
>few|TRBJ1-1|.|TRBV7-2
CASSFTPLNTEAFF
TGTGCCAGCAGCTTCACACCTTTGAACACTGAAGCTTTCTTT
>.|TRBJ1-2|.|TRBV5-1
CASRTTAGADYGYTF
TGCGCCAGCAGGACCACTGCAGGGGCTGACTATGGCTACACCTTC
>.|TRBJ1-3|TRBD1|TRBV10-1
CAITGGFGNTIYF
TGCGCCATCACAGGGGGCTTTGGAAACACCATATATTTT
>.|TRBJ2-1|.|TRBV7-9
CASSLRDIQGSNEQFF
TGTGCCAGCAGCCTCAGGGACATTCAGGGATCCAATGAGCAGTTCTTC
>once|TRBJ2-2|.|TRBV19
CATSKPRTASDTGELFF
TGTGCCACCAGCAAACCTCGGACAGCGTCCGACACCGGGGAGCTGTTTTTT
>once|TRBJ2-1|.|TRBV19
CASSPGTQATFF
TGTGCCAGTAGTCCTGGGACCCAAGCCACGTTCTTC
>.|TRBJ2-1|TRBD1|TRBV24-1
CATSGTGGYRTNEQFF
TGTGCCACCAGTGGGACAGGGGGCTATAGAACCAATGAGCAGTTCTTC